This T cell receptor beta chain derives from a study of T cells in Graves' hyperthyroidism and ophthalmopathy. This CDR3 has 15 residues. Germline CDR1 and CDR2: LGHDT and YNNKEL (reference sequence). The V gene lost 1 base and the J gene lost 6 bases, with 15 bases spanning the gap. Source material for PBMCs was about 10 ml fresh peripheral blood. Study-wide results and caveats: Model predictions of ophthalmopathy came a median approximately 6.8 months before onset.

With respect to this clonotype: Its target is not known.

RNA transcripts were the template for amplifying TCR beta CDR3 regions. During a first-round RT-PCR of the TCR CDR3, the HTBI primer set was used. Each CDR3 protein is one row after TCRdb ran MiXCR on the multiplex PCR reads. The sample records over 700,000 distinct CDR3 sequences, around a third being singletons. This clonotype was sampled from a woman in her forties with Graves' hyperthyroidism. The rearrangement joins TRBV3-1 to TRBJ1-2; D possibly corresponds to TRBD1 (5 bases). Source material: blood. DNA for the CDR3: TGTGCCAGCAGCCAAGGGCCACTCCAGGGTAATGGCTACACCTTC. It is translated as CASSQGPLQGNGYTF.